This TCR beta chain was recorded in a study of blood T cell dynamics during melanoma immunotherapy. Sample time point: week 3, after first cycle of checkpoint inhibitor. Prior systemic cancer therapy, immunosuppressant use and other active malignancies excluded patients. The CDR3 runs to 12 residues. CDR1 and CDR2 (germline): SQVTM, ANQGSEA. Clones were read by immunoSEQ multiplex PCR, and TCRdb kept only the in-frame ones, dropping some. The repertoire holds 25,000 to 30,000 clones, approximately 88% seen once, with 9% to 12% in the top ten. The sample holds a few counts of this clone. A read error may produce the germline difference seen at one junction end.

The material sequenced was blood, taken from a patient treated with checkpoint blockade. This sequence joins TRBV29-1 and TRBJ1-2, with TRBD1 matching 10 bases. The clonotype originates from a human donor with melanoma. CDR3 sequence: CSVEAPGQGDNF. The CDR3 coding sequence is TGCAGCGTTGAAGCCCCCGGACAGGGGGATAACTTC.